A single sample is the source of the 14 T cell receptor beta chains below, sequenced in a study of early stage breast cancer tumors. TCRdb's copy holds only in-frame clones and misses some; the assay was immunoSEQ multiplex PCR. This table has some 30,000 clones, approximately 84% appearing once. The sample taken for sequencing was blood. The receptors come from a person in their fifties with breast cancer.

The chain joins TRBV18 to TRBJ1-3; D is possibly TRBD1 (5 bases). V lost 1 base and J 3 bases, leaving 7 bases between the germline ends. The germline CDR1 and CDR2 sequences are KGHSH and LQKENI. The CDR3 contains 14 residues. As DNA, the CDR3 is TGTGCCAGCTCACCACTGGGGGATGGAAACACCATATATTTT. Translation gives CASSPLGDGNTIYF.

CDR3 residues: CASSRTGASNQPQHF. The CDR3, as DNA: TGTGCCAGCAGCAGGACAGGGGCTAGCAATCAGCCCCAGCATTTT. The rearrangement uses TRBV5-5 and TRBJ1-5; 9 nucleotides match TRBD1. CDR3 length: 15 amino acids. Trimming removed 4 bases from V and 0 bases from J; junction bases left unmatched: 2. Germline V gives CDR1 SGHKS, CDR2 YYEKEE (reference sequence).

This clone was detected only a few times. V usage is TRBV14 and J usage is TRBJ1-1; D call uncertain. V shed 4 bases and J shed 4 bases, with 10 bases lying between them. The CDR3 is 13 amino acids. The germline V gene encodes CDR1 SGHDN and CDR2 FVKESK. The CDR3 is CASSLTRGTEAFF. In DNA form, the CDR3 reads TGTGCCAGCAGCCTGACCCGGGGCACTGAAGCTTTCTTT.

This clone showed up just once. V is TRBV7-2 and J is TRBJ2-7; TRBD1 or TRBD2 may be the D gene (5 bases each). The germline V gene encodes CDR1 SGHTA and CDR2 FQGNSA. The CDR3 totals 14 residues. Trimming removed 5 bases at V and 3 bases at J, with 14 bases between. The CDR3 here is CASSRAGANYEQYF. The CDR3 DNA reads as TGTGCCAGCAGCCGGGCCGGGGCGAACTACGAGCAGTACTTC.

V and J are TRBV18 and TRBJ2-1; 7 positions match TRBD2. This CDR3 has 14 residues. V lost 3 bases to trimming and J lost 7 bases; unmatched junction nucleotides: 6. Germline CDR1 and CDR2: KGHSH and LQKENI. CDR3 DNA sequence: TGTGCCAGCTCACCCAGGGAGGGCGGGAATGAGCAGTTCTTC. Protein product: CASSPREGGNEQFF.

The chain uses TRBV9 and TRBJ1-1; tentatively, D is TRBD1 (5 bases). The CDR3 is 12 amino acids. CDR1 SGDLS and CDR2 YYNGEE come from the germline V gene. Trimming cost V 0 bases and J 8 bases, with 8 bases left between them. The CDR3 sequence: CASSVGDSEAFF. For the CDR3, the DNA is TGTGCCAGCAGCGTAGGGGACTCCGAAGCTTTCTTT.

The chain joins TRBV7-6 to TRBJ1-6; possibly TRBD1 for D (6 bases). This CDR3 has 15 amino acids. V was clipped by 4 bases and J by 7 bases, with 14 bases between them. Germline CDR1 SGHVS, CDR2 FNYEAQ. The CDR3 loop is CASSSYGQRNSPLHF. The CDR3 DNA sequence: TGTGCCAGCAGCTCCTATGGACAGAGAAATTCACCCCTCCACTTT. The whole variable domain, filled in from reference TRBV7-6 and TRBJ1-6, reads GAGVSQSPRYKVTKRGQDVALRCDPISGHVSLYWYRQALGQGPEFLTYFNYEAQQDKSGLPNDRFSAERPEGSISTLTIQRTEQRDSAMYRCASSSYGQRNSPLHFGNGTRLTVT.

This clone was seen once. The chain joins TRBV4-1 to TRBJ1-1; D remains ambiguous. Trimming pared 4 bases from V and 6 bases from J, leaving 12 bases between. From germline, CDR1 is MGHRA and CDR2 YSYEKL. The CDR3 length is 13 residues. The CDR3 protein is CASSPSRRAEAFF. CDR3 DNA: TGCGCCAGCAGCCCGTCTCGGAGGGCTGAAGCTTTCTTT.

The rearrangement uses TRBV7-9 and TRBJ2-6; tentatively, D is TRBD1 (5 bases). Germline-derived CDR1 and CDR2 are SEHNR and FQNEAQ (reference sequence). Trimming left V 1 base short and J 1 base short, with 8 bases between. The CDR3 runs to 16 residues. The CDR3 nucleotides are TGTGCCAGCAGCTTAGTTAGGGGATCTGGGGCCAACGTCCTGACTTTC. Translating it yields CASSLVRGSGANVLTF.

This clone was found once. The rearrangement links TRBV29-1 to TRBJ1-4; D remains unclear. Germline V gene sequence: CDR1 SQVTM, CDR2 ANQGSEA. This CDR3 is 14 amino acids long. V gave up 7 bases and J gave up 5 bases, with 17 bases separating them. The CDR3 reads CSAANMQANEKLFF. CDR3 DNA: TGCAGCGCCGCAAACATGCAGGCGAATGAAAAACTGTTTTTT.

The table lists this clone with a count of one. V usage is TRBV10-3 and J usage is TRBJ2-3; D possibly corresponds to TRBD1 (6 bases). Looked up from germline, CDR1 is ENHRY and CDR2 is SYGVKD. The CDR3 contains 14 residues. V was trimmed by 2 bases and J by 6 bases, leaving 12 bases between them. This CDR3 reads CAISEPGQTDTQYF. The CDR3 bases are TGTGCCATCAGTGAGCCCGGACAGACGGATACGCAGTATTTT.

This chain links TRBV28 with TRBJ2-7, with 10 bases that match TRBD1. Trimming took 4 bases from V and 6 from J; bases not matched to a gene: 9. The CDR3 length is 15 residues. Germline V CDR1 and CDR2: MDHEN, SYDVKM. The chain's CDR3 is CASSSNRQGAGEQYF. As DNA, the CDR3 is TGTGCCAGCAGTTCTAATCGACAGGGGGCGGGCGAGCAGTACTTC. Variable domain in full (rest from reference TRBV28 and TRBJ2-7): DVKVTQSSRYLVKRTGEKVFLECVQDMDHENMFWYRQDPGLGLRLIYFSYDVKMKEKGDIPEGYSVSREKKERFSLILESASTNQTSMYLCASSSNRQGAGEQYFGPGTRLTVT.

The chain combines TRBV7-3 with TRBJ2-6, with unresolved D. The germline V and J ends were trimmed by 4 bases and 0 bases, with 13 bases remaining between them. This CDR3 has 17 residues. From germline, CDR1 is SGHTA and CDR2 FQGTGA. The CDR3 DNA reads TGTGCCAGCAGCTCGGTCGGACGGATCTCTGGGGCCAACGTCCTGACTTTC. Translation gives CASSSVGRISGANVLTF.

Points on this clone: This specimen includes other DNA sequences encoding the same CDR3. The rearrangement joins TRBV2 to TRBJ2-5, with 9 bases matching TRBD2. The ends lost 1 base at V and 4 bases at J; junction bases unmatched: 4. The CDR3 extends over 15 amino acids. Germline loops: CDR1 SNHLY, CDR2 FYNNEI. The CDR3 DNA follows: TGTGCCAGCAGTGAAGGGGCGGGAGGGGGAGAGACCCAGTACTTC. Translating gives CASSEGAGGGETQYF.